The entry below describes one TCR beta chain. Its antigen is not yet known. The record has no base qualities; no much larger clone is one base away. The data stem from a study of early T cells in non-severe SARS-CoV-2 infection (dated by TCRdb to 2020 to 2023). Some background on the complete study: Because TCR sequencing relied on bulk RNA taken from unsorted whole blood, pairing of alpha and beta chains was not possible. What the research found in general, with its limitations: VDJdb matching was skewed toward anti-spike CD8 responses, so virus-specific expansions were likely underestimated and private and CD4 specificities were missed.

Preparation of the library involved 5' RACE. Sequencing instrument: NextSeq 500. Unique molecular identifiers were attached to individual cDNA molecules in the TCR library protocol so that sequencing error and PCR bias could be corrected. Sequencing covered both TCR alpha and beta chains, and within each sample the abundances of alpha and beta sequences were tightly co-correlated. The original methods were these. Decombinator V4 was used to perform V gene, J gene and CDR3 annotation of TCR sequences. TCRs were defined as expanded if a significant change between any two time points was detected under a Poisson model with p below 0.0001. Abundances of TCRs were expressed as counts per million after normalisation to the total number of TCRs sequenced in each sample. TRAV1-2 paired with TRAJ12, TRAJ20 or TRAJ33 defined MAIT TCRs, while TRAV10 paired with TRAJ18 defined iNKT TCRs. VDJdb, accessed 1 November 2021, was searched for CMV, EBV and SARS-CoV-2 annotated TCRs, excluding TCRs annotated for multiple antigens. TCRdb cleaned the public reads at Q25 with fastp, built clones with MiXCR and kept in-frame beta chains. Identical CDR3 protein sequences are pooled into one entry, listed with their most common genes and DNA. The V and J calls and clone size are TCRdb's, not the authors'. The sample table records about 110,000 distinct CDR3 sequences; over 8.5% of these occur just once. The ten largest clonotypes hold about 7.6% of the sample.

V trim: 0 bases; J trim: 5 bases; unmatched bases: 17. The CDR3, cysteine through phenylalanine, is 20 amino acids long. Of the read, only the CDR3 DNA is kept; its 60 bases are in frame from base 1. Looking up the germline V gene (reference sequence) yields CDR1 SGHAT and CDR2 FQDESV. A case-control design nested within a healthcare worker cohort in London, UK, was used, with weekly nasopharyngeal swab PCR tests and blood sampling performed. Healthcare workers were enrolled in the week of the UK lockdown, from 23 to 31 March 2020, and were followed every week for up to 16 weeks. Material for sequencing was whole blood. This TCR derives from an adult who was a healthcare worker with PCR-confirmed SARS-CoV-2 infection or an uninfected control (not recorded which). Rearrangement joined TRBV11-1 to TRBJ2-2; 8 of the junction bases match TRBD2. The CDR3 protein: CASSLASRTTKAGVTGELFF. The nucleotide sequence reads as follows: TGTGCCAGCAGCTTAGCGTCTCGGACCACCAAAGCGGGAGTTACCGGGGAGCTGTTTTTT. The entire variable domain, with the stretches around the CDR3 drawn from the reference TRBV11-1 and TRBJ2-2 proteins, is EAEVAQSPRYKITEKSQAVAFWCDPISGHATLYWYRQILGQGPELLVQFQDESVVDDSQLPKDRFSAERLKGVDSTLKIQPAELGDSAMYLCASSLASRTTKAGVTGELFFGEGSRLTVL.